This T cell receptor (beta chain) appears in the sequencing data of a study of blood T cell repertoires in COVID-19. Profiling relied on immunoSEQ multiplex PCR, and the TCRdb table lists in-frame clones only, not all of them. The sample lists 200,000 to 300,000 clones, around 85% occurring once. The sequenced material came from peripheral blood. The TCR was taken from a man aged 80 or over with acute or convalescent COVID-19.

The chain's CDR3 is CASSPGQASSGNTIYF. The CDR3 DNA reads TGTGCCAGCAGTCCGGGACAGGCCTCCTCTGGAAACACCATATATTTT. The rearrangement uses TRBV28 and TRBJ1-3, with 8 bases matching TRBD1. This CDR3 spans 16 amino acids. Germline CDR1 MDHEN, CDR2 SYDVKM. The trim removed 5 bases at V and 0 bases at J, leaving 6 bases unmatched.